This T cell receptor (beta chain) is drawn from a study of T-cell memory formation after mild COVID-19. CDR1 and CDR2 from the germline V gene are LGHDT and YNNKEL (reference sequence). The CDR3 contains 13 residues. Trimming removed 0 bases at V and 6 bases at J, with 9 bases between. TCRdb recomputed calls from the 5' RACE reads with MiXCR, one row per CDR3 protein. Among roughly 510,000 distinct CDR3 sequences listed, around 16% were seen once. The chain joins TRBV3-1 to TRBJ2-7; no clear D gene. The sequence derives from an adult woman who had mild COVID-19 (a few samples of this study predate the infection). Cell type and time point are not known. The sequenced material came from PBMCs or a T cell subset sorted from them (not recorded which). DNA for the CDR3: TGTGCCAGCAGCCAAGATGGTTGGCGCGAGCAGTACTTC. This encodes CASSQDGWREQYF.